Below, 25 T cell receptor beta chains from the same sample are listed, as sequenced in a study of regulatory T cells in long-lasting Graves disease (dated by TCRdb to about 2021). The library was produced with multiplex PCR. Sequencing was carried out with an Illumina HiSeq 4000. iRepertoire HTBI primers and Arm-PCR amplification of CDR3 regions were used to construct TCR beta libraries. TCRdb redid the processing of the public reads, applying fastp at Q25 and MiXCR, and retained in-frame beta chains. Each CDR3 protein gets just one entry, which takes the most common genes and DNA from the rows behind it. The sample contains under 700,000 distinct CDR3 sequences, about 15% of them found a single time. Jointly, the top ten make up 20% to 25% of the sample. The time point label for this specimen denotes: newly diagnosed GD, antithyroid drugs for less than 3 months. For both TCR sequencing and RNA sequencing, RNA was extracted from PBMCs using TRIzol.

The same sample was also used in a study of T cells in Graves' hyperthyroidism and ophthalmopathy.

The sample here was peripheral blood mononuclear cells (PBMCs), taken at new diagnosis, from a patient treated with antithyroid drugs. These receptors were taken from a woman aged 35-60 years with Graves disease. Donor details come from another sample of the same person, matched by shared clones.

The chain has TRBV10-3 and TRBJ2-3; D perhaps matches TRBD2 (7 bases). Germline V gives CDR1 ENHRY, CDR2 SYGVKD. The CDR3 extends over 16 amino acids. The V gene lost 6 bases and the J gene lost 2 bases, with 18 bases spanning the gap. CDR3 region: CAIRGGAGTNTDTQYF. For the CDR3, the DNA is TGTGCCATCAGGGGGGGGGCCGGGACCAACACAGATACGCAGTATTTT.

As to this clonotype: At one boundary the junction diverges from the germline segment, which might be a read error. V is TRBV19 and J is TRBJ1-1, with 8 bases identical to TRBD1. The CDR3 covers 14 residues. The V gene's germline CDR1 is LNHDA and CDR2 SQIVND (reference sequence). The chain's CDR3 is CASRGQAMNTEDFF. CDR3 bases: TGTGCCAGTAGGGGACAGGCTATGAACACTGAAGATTTCTTT.

The chain links TRBV11-2 to TRBJ1-2, with TRBD1 identical over 9 bases. The length of the CDR3 is 15 residues. V trimming: 5 bases; J trimming: 2 bases; junction bases outside the gene matches: 6. The germline gives CDR1 SGHAT, CDR2 FQNNGV. CDR3 region: CASSPQGQGNYGYTF. In nucleotides, the CDR3 is TGTGCCAGCAGCCCGCAAGGACAGGGGAACTATGGCTACACCTTC. Full variable domain (remainder filled in from reference TRBV11-2 and TRBJ1-2): EAGVAQSPRYKIIEKRQSVAFWCNPISGHATLYWYQQILGQGPKLLIQFQNNGVVDDSQLPKDRFSAERLKGVDSTLKIQPAKLEDSAVYLCASSPQGQGNYGYTFGSGTRLTVV.

This clonotype was picked up many times. This chain links TRBV15 with TRBJ2-7, with D maybe TRBD2 (5 bases). V lost 0 bases and J 3 bases, leaving 12 bases between the germline ends. Per germline, CDR1 LNHNV and CDR2 YYDKDF (reference sequence). The CDR3 has 15 amino acids. This CDR3 is CATSRDSAGSYEQYF. Written as DNA, the CDR3 is TGTGCCACCAGCAGAGATAGCGCAGGAAGCTACGAGCAGTACTTC.

This clonotype was counted at least ten times. This chain links TRBV2 with TRBJ1-1; no firm D call. Germline values: CDR1 SNHLY, CDR2 FYNNEI. V gave up 4 bases and J gave up 2 bases, with 11 bases separating them. This CDR3 has 14 residues. CDR3 loop: CASSVRAENTEAFF. In DNA, the CDR3 is TGTGCCAGCAGTGTTAGGGCTGAAAACACTGAAGCTTTCTTT.

CDR3 nucleotides: TGTGCCAGCATGCCGGGGGGGCACTCCTACGAGCAGTACTTC. Translated, it gives CASMPGGHSYEQYF. The chain has TRBV10-3 and TRBJ2-7; 8 bases match TRBD2. The germline V gene has CDR1 ENHRY and CDR2 SYGVKD. There are 14 residues in the CDR3. V trimming: 10 bases; J trimming: 0 bases; junction bases outside the gene matches: 8.

About this clonotype: A clone one base away is much larger, so this may be a read error. The chain couples TRBV11-2 to TRBJ2-3, with 7 positions matching TRBD1. Germline values: CDR1 SGHAT, CDR2 FQNNGV. Unmatched junction bases numbered 11, after V lost 5 bases and J lost 0 bases. This CDR3 has 17 amino acids. The CDR3 spells CASSLGTAQTSTDTQYF. In DNA form, the CDR3 reads TGTGCCAGCAGCCTTGGGACAGCCCAAACTAGCACAGATACGCAGTATTTT.

The chain has TRBV20-1 and TRBJ2-7, with a tentative D call TRBD1 (6 bases). This CDR3 has 17 amino acids. The germline V and J ends were trimmed by 0 bases and 2 bases, with 20 bases remaining between them. Looked up from germline, CDR1 is DFQATT and CDR2 is SNEGSKA (reference sequence). The CDR3 DNA is TGCAGTGCTAGAGATGTTGCCGGGACACCTTTACCCTACGAGCAGTACTTC. Amino acid sequence: CSARDVAGTPLPYEQYF.

The V and J genes are TRBV29-1 and TRBJ1-4; no clear D gene. Trimming pared 1 base from V and 0 bases from J, leaving 9 bases between. CDR3 length equals 15 residues. The germline V gene has CDR1 SQVTM and CDR2 ANQGSEA. This CDR3 reads CSVEAPGTTNEKLFF. The CDR3 region has the DNA TGCAGCGTTGAAGCCCCCGGGACAACTAATGAAAAACTGTTTTTT.

The gene calls are TRBV19 and TRBJ1-5; 7 positions agree with TRBD1. J gave up 2 bases and V 3 bases, and 4 bases lay outside the gene matches. The CDR3 has 15 residues. CDR1 is LNHDA, CDR2 SQIVND, per germline (reference sequence). The CDR3 reads CASSIGQVGNQPQHF. The CDR3 region has the DNA TGTGCCAGTAGTATCGGACAGGTGGGCAATCAGCCCCAGCATTTT.

This clonotype was counted ten times or more. This chain uses TRBV30 with TRBJ2-3, with a weak D call TRBD1 (5 bases). V dropped 0 bases and J dropped 4 bases, with 14 bases sitting between them. The CDR3 runs to 15 residues. Germline assignment: CDR1 GTSNPN and CDR2 SVGIG (reference sequence). CDR3 in DNA: TGTGCCTGGAGTGTTGGGGCATTACAAGCAGATACGCAGTATTTT. This sequence encodes CAWSVGALQADTQYF.

V is TRBV12-3 or TRBV12-4 and J is TRBJ2-1; D possibly corresponds to TRBD1 (6 bases). The V end lost 6 bases, the J end lost 7 bases, and 22 bases lay between the germline ends. There are 16 residues in the CDR3. This chain's CDR3 is CASRYLDSFMRNEQFF. CDR3 nucleotides: TGTGCCAGCAGGTACCTGGACAGCTTTATGAGAAATGAGCAGTTCTTC.

This clonotype was observed many times. This chain uses TRBV20-1 with TRBJ2-3; perhaps D is TRBD1 or TRBD2 (6 bases each). Germline V gene sequence: CDR1 DFQATT, CDR2 SNEGSKA (reference sequence). This CDR3 contains 15 residues. Trimming cost V 4 bases and J 2 bases, with 16 bases left between them. CDR3 nucleotides: TGCAGTGCTACCCAAGGGGGGCCTTACACAGATACGCAGTATTTT. Translation gives CSATQGGPYTDTQYF.

The chain carries TRBV18 and TRBJ1-2; TRBD1 is a possible D gene (5 bases). V gave up 6 bases and J gave up 1 base, with 12 bases separating them. Germline loops: CDR1 KGHSH, CDR2 LQKENI. This CDR3 is 14 amino acids long. The CDR3 nucleotides read TGTGCCAGCTCCCCGCCACAGGTTAACTATGGCTACACCTTC. Amino acid sequence: CASSPPQVNYGYTF.

Regarding this clonotype: The CDR3 does not close with the conserved phenylalanine or tryptophan, likely indicating a read error. The chain uses TRBV7-2 and TRBJ2-2, with D possibly TRBD1 on 5 matching bases. V dropped 7 bases and J dropped 1 base, with 16 bases sitting between them. In germline, CDR1 is SGHTA, CDR2 FQGNSA. The length of the CDR3 is 16 residues. The CDR3 reads CASKNSDTGNTGELFS. DNA of the CDR3: TGTGCCAGCAAGAACTCGGACACGGGGAACACCGGGGAGCTGTTTTCT.

In this sample, this clonotype turned up a few times. The rearrangement links TRBV7-9 to TRBJ2-5, with D maybe TRBD1 (6 bases). V dropped 2 bases and J dropped 5 bases, with 12 bases sitting between them. CDR3 length: 14 residues. Germline V lookup: CDR1 SEHNR, CDR2 FQNEAQ (reference sequence). The CDR3 spells CASSLTGSGETQYF. The CDR3 nucleotides read TGTGCCAGCAGCTTAACAGGGTCGGGGGAGACCCAGTACTTC.

This clonotype has a handful of counts. V usage is TRBV28 and J usage is TRBJ2-4; D remains ambiguous. The V end was cut by 2 bases, the J end by 0 bases, with 20 bases between. The CDR3 sequence is 19 residues long. The germline CDR1 and CDR2 sequences are MDHEN and SYDVKM. The CDR3 reads CASSLGDQESFLAKNIQYF. The CDR3 bases are TGTGCCAGCAGTTTAGGAGATCAGGAGAGTTTCCTAGCCAAAAACATTCAGTACTTC. The full variable domain, completed using reference TRBV28 and TRBJ2-4, is DVKVTQSSRYLVKRTGEKVFLECVQDMDHENMFWYRQDPGLGLRLIYFSYDVKMKEKGDIPEGYSVSREKKERFSLILESASTNQTSMYLCASSLGDQESFLAKNIQYFGAGTRLSVL.

This clonotype has at least ten counts. The rearrangement uses TRBV28 and TRBJ1-1; D is ambiguous. The ends were cut back, 8 bases at V and 0 bases at J, with 10 bases in the middle. Germline V gene sequence: CDR1 MDHEN, CDR2 SYDVKM. This CDR3 spans 13 amino acids. CDR3 region: CASSPPLNTEAFF. CDR3 in DNA: TGTGCCAGCTCACCACCGTTGAACACTGAAGCTTTCTTT.

This chain uses TRBV29-1 with TRBJ1-2; 7 bases map to TRBD1. The CDR3 runs to 12 residues. J was trimmed by 3 bases and V by 6 bases; bases with no gene match: 4. Per germline, CDR1 SQVTM and CDR2 ANQGSEA. The CDR3 region is CSVAGQYYGYTF. The CDR3 nucleotides read TGCAGCGTGGCGGGACAGTACTATGGCTACACCTTC.

This clonotype was counted many times. This chain uses TRBV7-8 with TRBJ1-1; D may be TRBD1 (6 bases). The CDR3 contains 12 residues. V was clipped by 2 bases and J by 7 bases, with 8 bases between them. Per the germline V gene, CDR1 is SGHVS and CDR2 is FQNEAQ. In DNA form, the CDR3 reads TGTGCCAGCAGCTTAATGGACAGTGAAGCTTTCTTT. It is translated as CASSLMDSEAFF.

Details on this clonotype: Because it lacks the conserved phenylalanine or tryptophan at the end, this CDR3 is likely a read error. The chain joins TRBV6-2 or TRBV6-3 to TRBJ1-2, with D unclear. Trimming removed 5 bases from V and 4 bases from J, with 17 bases in between. CDR1 MNHEY and CDR2 SVGEGT come from the germline V gene. CDR3 length: 15 amino acids. The CDR3 DNA follows: TGTGCCAGCAGTCGCACCGGAGCCCCTCTCTATGGCTACACCCTC. It yields the protein CASSRTGAPLYGYTL.

The chain recombines TRBV5-1 with TRBJ2-5, with 12 bases that match TRBD2. Per the germline V gene, CDR1 is SGHRS and CDR2 is YFSETQ. The CDR3 contains 17 residues. The J segment lost 5 bases and the V segment lost 0 bases, leaving 8 bases of the junction unmatched. The CDR3 loop is CASSLDGLAGSRETQYF. The DNA of the CDR3 is TGCGCCAGCAGCTTGGACGGACTAGCGGGGTCTAGGGAGACCCAGTACTTC.

This clonotype occurred a few times. This chain connects TRBV7-9 to TRBJ2-4, with D possibly matching TRBD1 (6 bases). The CDR3 extends over 14 amino acids. Germline V lookup: CDR1 SEHNR, CDR2 FQNEAQ (reference sequence). The ends were cut back, 0 bases at V and 8 bases at J, with 11 bases in the middle. The CDR3 region has the DNA TGTGCCAGCAGCTTAGCAGCAGGGGTGGACATTCAGTACTTC. Residues: CASSLAAGVDIQYF.

This clonotype has a count of ten or more. The chain combines TRBV28 with TRBJ2-5; 12 bases fit TRBD2. The length of the CDR3 is 17 residues. Germline values: CDR1 MDHEN, CDR2 SYDVKM. Trimming removed 4 bases from V and 0 bases from J; junction bases left unmatched: 6. For the CDR3, the DNA is TGTGCCAGCAGTTCCCAACGACTAGCGGGGGACCAAGAGACCCAGTACTTC. This gives the protein CASSSQRLAGDQETQYF.

This clonotype was found a few times. The gene calls are TRBV20-1 and TRBJ1-2; no definite D call. This CDR3 comprises 13 residues. The germline V gene encodes CDR1 DFQATT and CDR2 SNEGSKA (reference sequence). The V and J ends lost 6 bases and 4 bases respectively, with 15 bases between them. CDR3: CSALSVISYGYTF. The CDR3 DNA reads as TGCAGTGCCCTTAGTGTGATATCCTATGGCTACACCTTC.